This T cell receptor beta chain was captured by sequencing in a study of T cells expressing NK-cell markers. For the study at large: One of eight sequenced donors was HCMV-seronegative; the other seven were seropositive.

Template switching by 5'RACE with UMIs generated the TCR beta cDNA. TCRdb re-called the 5' RACE reads and gives one entry per CDR3 protein, without DNA. Reported are fewer than 550,000 distinct CDR3 sequences; the ten largest clones contain roughly 1.4%. Worth noting for this clonotype: Its target is unknown.

CDR3 length: 14 residues. Germline V gene sequence: CDR1 SGHAT, CDR2 FQNNGV. Study conclusions and caveats: In roughly 6 donors, dominant CD3+CD56+NKG2C+ clones formed about 1.0-7.0% of CD8+ cells. What remained unclear was the HCMV specificity of expanded NKG2C+ T cell clones.

This chain connects TRBV11-2 to TRBJ2-7; TCRdb lists TRBD2, though no DNA is available to test this call. The sample was blood T cells: a sorted CD56 or NKG2C T cell subset, CD4+ or CD8+ T cells, or bulk PBMC T cells (not recorded which). The source is a woman aged 45-65 years in good health. CDR3 sequence reads: CASSLNVRGYEQYF.